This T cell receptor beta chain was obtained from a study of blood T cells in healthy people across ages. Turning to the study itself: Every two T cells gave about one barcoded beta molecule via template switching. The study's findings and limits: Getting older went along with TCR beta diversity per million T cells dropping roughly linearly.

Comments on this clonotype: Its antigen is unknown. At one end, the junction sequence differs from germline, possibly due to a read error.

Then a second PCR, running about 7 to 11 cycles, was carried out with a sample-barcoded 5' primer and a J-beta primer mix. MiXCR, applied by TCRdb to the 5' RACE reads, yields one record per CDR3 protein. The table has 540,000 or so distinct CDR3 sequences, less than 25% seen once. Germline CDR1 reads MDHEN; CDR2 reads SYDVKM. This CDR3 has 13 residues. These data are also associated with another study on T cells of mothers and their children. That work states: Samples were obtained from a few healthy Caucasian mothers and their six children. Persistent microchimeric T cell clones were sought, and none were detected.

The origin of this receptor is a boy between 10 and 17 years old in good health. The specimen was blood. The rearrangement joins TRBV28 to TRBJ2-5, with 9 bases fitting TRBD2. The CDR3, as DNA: TGTGCCAGCAGCCTGGGTGGTAGCGGGAGCATGTTCTTC. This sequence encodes CASSLGGSGSMFF.